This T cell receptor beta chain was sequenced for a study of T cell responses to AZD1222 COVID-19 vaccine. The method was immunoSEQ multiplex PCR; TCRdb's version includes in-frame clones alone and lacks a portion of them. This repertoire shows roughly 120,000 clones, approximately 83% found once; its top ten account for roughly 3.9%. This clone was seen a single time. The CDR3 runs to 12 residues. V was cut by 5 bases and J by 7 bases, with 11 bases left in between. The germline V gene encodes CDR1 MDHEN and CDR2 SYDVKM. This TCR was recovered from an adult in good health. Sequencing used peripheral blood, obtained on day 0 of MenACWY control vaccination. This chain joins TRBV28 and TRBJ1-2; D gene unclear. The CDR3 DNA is TGTGCCAGCAGTCCGCCGGTCGGTGGCTACACCTTC. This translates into CASSPPVGGYTF.